These T cell receptor beta chains were read from a single sample in a study of vaccination effects on CD4 cells after COVID-19. Which antigens these TCRs recognize remains unknown. Profiled with immunoSEQ multiplex PCR; TCRdb holds only in-frame clones, not every one. The data show 35,000 to 40,000 clones, around four fifths seen once. The sequences come from CD4+ T cells from PBMCs cultured with HCoV-NL63 spike peptides, collected after COVID-19 vaccination. These receptors came from a human donor who received a COVID-19 vaccine. Some clones in this sample may be carry-over from other donors' samples. Each CDR3 is given with its conserved first and last residue. The order of the fields is J gene, clone size, D gene, V gene, CDR3 protein, CDR3 DNA. The D gene is left open where the match is weak. Clone sizes are given selectively: once, few, many, or a class where the clone is expanded.

>TRBJ1-2|-|-|TRBV18
CASSPPGANYGYTF
TGTGCCAGCTCACCACCTGGGGCAAACTATGGCTACACCTTC
>TRBJ2-2|-|-|TRBV3-1/TRBV3-2
CASSQRGELFF
TGTGCCAGCAGCCAACGGGGGGAGCTGTTTTTT
>TRBJ2-2|-|-|TRBV19
CASSRQGYTGELFF
TGTGCCAGTAGTAGGCAGGGGTACACCGGGGAGCTGTTTTTT
>TRBJ1-5|-|-|TRBV18
CASSSDLNQPQHF
TGTGCCAGCTCATCGGACTTAAATCAGCCCCAGCATTTT
>TRBJ1-1|-|-|TRBV27
CASSLISRRANTEAFF
TGTGCCAGCAGTCTAATTTCCAGACGGGCGAACACTGAAGCTTTCTTT
>TRBJ2-3|-|-|TRBV2
CAVSSGTDTQYF
TGTGCCGTCTCCAGCGGCACAGATACGCAGTATTTT
>TRBJ1-5|-|-|TRBV15
CATSRGSSNQPQHF
TGTGCCACCAGCAGAGGCAGTAGCAATCAGCCCCAGCATTTT
>TRBJ1-2|few|-|TRBV5-1
CASSIDTNSGYGYTF
TGCGCCAGCAGCATCGACACCAATTCTGGCTATGGCTACACCTTC
>TRBJ1-4|-|-|TRBV7-2
CASSPNRAANEKLFF
TGTGCCAGCAGCCCAAACAGGGCGGCTAATGAAAAACTGTTTTTT
>TRBJ1-1|-|-|TRBV28
CASNRGLNTEAFF
TGTGCCAGCAATCGGGGGTTGAACACTGAAGCTTTCTTT
>TRBJ1-1|-|TRBD1|TRBV7-9
CASSSGQASLNTEAFF
TGTGCCAGCAGCTCGGGACAGGCCAGTCTGAACACTGAAGCTTTCTTT
>TRBJ1-2|-|-|TRBV4-2
CASSQEAGAYGYTF
TGTGCCAGCAGCCAAGAGGCGGGGGCCTATGGCTACACCTTC
>TRBJ1-4|-|TRBD1|TRBV3-1/TRBV3-2
CASSRRTGGDEKLFF
TGTGCCAGCAGCCGACGGACAGGGGGCGACGAAAAACTGTTTTTT
>TRBJ2-2|-|TRBD2|TRBV7-2
CASSLVVLASNTGELFF
TGTGCCAGCAGCTTAGTTGTACTAGCGTCGAACACCGGGGAGCTGTTTTTT
>TRBJ1-2|-|-|TRBV5-4
CASSFGRGNNYGYTF
TGTGCCAGCAGCTTTGGCCGGGGAAACAACTATGGCTACACCTTC
>TRBJ2-3|once|-|TRBV5-6
CASSLYGLRTDTQYF
TGTGCCAGCAGCTTGTATGGGTTGAGGACAGATACGCAGTATTTT
>TRBJ2-1|-|TRBD1|TRBV5-1
CASSDRGKITIQGQFF
TGCGCCAGCAGCGACAGGGGAAAGATTACAATTCAGGGGCAGTTCTTC
>TRBJ1-2|-|-|TRBV30
CAWRPRGRIVGYYGYTF
TGTGCCTGGAGACCTAGGGGGAGGATCGTAGGTTACTATGGCTACACCTTC
>TRBJ2-3|-|TRBD2|TRBV4-1
CASSQVPSGGAGQYF
TGCGCCAGCAGCCAAGTCCCTAGCGGGGGGGCCGGGCAGTATTTT
>TRBJ1-1|-|TRBD1|TRBV6-5
CASRNTGGFNTEAFF
TGTGCCAGCAGAAACACAGGGGGCTTCAACACTGAAGCTTTCTTT
>TRBJ2-3|-|TRBD1|TRBV19
CASSPRQGKSTDTQYF
TGTGCCAGTAGTCCTAGACAGGGGAAAAGCACAGATACGCAGTATTTT
>TRBJ1-2|-|TRBD1|TRBV7-3
CASSPGQDYGYTF
TGTGCCAGCAGCCCGGGACAGGACTATGGCTACACCTTC
>TRBJ1-1|-|-|TRBV5-6
CASSFRVEAFF
TGTGCCAGCAGCTTCAGGGTTGAAGCTTTCTTT
>TRBJ2-3|-|-|TRBV19
CASSTYESTQYF
TGTGCCAGTAGTACTTACGAAAGTACGCAGTATTTT
>TRBJ1-2|-|TRBD1|TRBV4-1
CASSQEGAYGYTF
TGCGCCAGCAGCCAGGAGGGGGCTTATGGCTACACCTTC
>TRBJ2-3|-|-|TRBV5-1
CASSLAQDTQYF
TGCGCCAGCAGCTTGGCCCAGGATACGCAGTATTTT
>TRBJ1-2|-|-|TRBV12-3/TRBV12-4
CASSFGQLYGYTF
TGTGCCAGCAGTTTCGGACAACTCTATGGCTACACCTTC
>TRBJ1-2|few|-|TRBV4-1
CASSQDAGLSGYTF
TGCGCCAGCAGCCAAGATGCAGGGCTGTCTGGCTACACCTTC
>TRBJ2-1|once|-|TRBV24-1
CATSDPKFRNEQFF
TGTGCCACCAGTGATCCGAAATTTCGTAATGAGCAGTTCTTC
>TRBJ2-1|-|-|TRBV7-3
CASSPAAASYNEQFF
TGTGCCAGCAGTCCCGCGGCGGCCTCCTACAATGAGCAGTTCTTC
>TRBJ1-6|-|-|TRBV21-1
CASSLPAGQHSYNSPLHF
TGTGCCAGCAGCCTCCCGGCGGGACAACACTCCTATAATTCACCCCTCCACTTT